This TCR beta chain was recorded in a study of regulatory T cells in long-lasting Graves disease. Study in general: A definition of persistent Graves' disease required over 5 years of antithyroid drugs plus positive TSH receptor antibodies. Study-wide findings and caveats: TRBV28 was favored in persistent disease, as were TRBJ1-2 and TRBJ2-5. Sample size was small, which may have lowered accuracy.

Time point indicated: persistent/refractory GD, antithyroid drugs over 5 years with positive TRAb. Scientists built the TCR library using RNA that was extracted from PBMCs. This clonotype has at least ten counts. Its antigen is currently unknown. V shed 7 bases and J shed 1 base, with 11 bases lying between them. The CDR3 covers 14 residues. Libraries of TCR beta came from iRepertoire HTBI primers plus Arm-PCR of CDR3 regions. Per the original methods: Identification of gene segments yielded more than 60 TRBV and around 13 TRBJ across samples. TCRdb recomputed calls from the multiplex PCR reads with MiXCR, one row per CDR3 protein. The V and J calls were not made by the authors but by TCRdb's processing. This sample has over 650,000 distinct CDR3 sequences; about 32% occur once, and the top ten carry around 42%.

The genes are TRBV12-3 or TRBV12-4 and TRBJ1-3, with unresolved D. The material was peripheral blood mononuclear cells (PBMCs), obtained when the disease was refractory, from a patient treated with antithyroid drugs. This receptor was taken from a female donor with Graves disease. The CDR3 region is CASKRESSGNTIYF. The CDR3, as DNA: TGTGCCAGCAAAAGGGAGTCGTCTGGAAACACCATATATTTT.